This entry describes one TCR beta chain. These data come from a study of blood T cell repertoires in COVID-19. Between the trimmed V and J ends, which lost 0 bases and 8 bases, there was a span of 11 bases. This CDR3 is 13 amino acids long. Looked up from germline, CDR1 is SGHRS and CDR2 is YFSETQ. The method was immunoSEQ multiplex PCR; TCRdb's version includes in-frame clones alone and lacks a portion of them. The sample has approximately 190,000 clones; approximately 82% are singletons. This TCR came from a human donor with acute or convalescent COVID-19. The donor label of this sample is uncertain. The sample was peripheral blood. The chain joins TRBV5-1 to TRBJ1-2; D uncertain. This chain's CDR3 is CASSLAGVQGYTF. In DNA form, the CDR3 reads TGCGCCAGCAGCTTGGCGGGTGTTCAGGGCTACACCTTC.